A single sample gave rise to the 32 T cell receptor beta chains below, sequenced in a study of beta chain features in type 1 diabetes. Study-wide results and caveats: Patients with Type 1 diabetes showed moderately but significantly shorter TCRB CDR3s in all four CD4+ subsets.

Their recognized antigens are unknown. The investigators reverse transcribed all of the isolated RNA, so they sequenced expressed TCRB transcripts. Sequencing was performed with immunoSEQ multiplex PCR; in TCRdb, only in-frame clones are kept and a portion is missing. Of 300,000 to 350,000 clones listed, around 9.3% are singletons. The specimen was central memory CD4+ T cells from blood. These receptors came from a man younger than 40 with type 1 diabetes.

The chain is built from TRBV4-3 and TRBJ2-7; 8 bases are a match to TRBD1. This CDR3 spans 15 amino acids. With V trimmed by 4 bases and J by 2 bases, 7 bases remained unmatched. Germline assignment: CDR1 LGHNA and CDR2 YSLEER. The chain's CDR3 is CASSRRTGSTYEQYF. The DNA of the CDR3 is TGCGCCAGCAGCCGCAGGACAGGGTCTACCTACGAGCAGTACTTC.

The chain carries TRBV7-2 and TRBJ1-2; a weak D match, TRBD1 (6 bases). The germline V gene has CDR1 SGHTA and CDR2 FQGNSA. The ends were cut back, 1 base at V and 4 bases at J, with 10 bases in the middle. This CDR3 has 14 amino acids. In DNA, the CDR3 is TGTGCCAGCAGCTTAGTCAAGGGGGGCTATGGCTACACCTTC. Translation gives CASSLVKGGYGYTF. The full variable domain, completed using reference TRBV7-2 and TRBJ1-2, is GAGVSQSPSNKVTEKGKDVELRCDPISGHTALYWYRQSLGQGLEFLIYFQGNSAPDKSGLPSDRFSAERTGGSVSTLTIQRTQQEDSAVYLCASSLVKGGYGYTFGSGTRLTVV.

In this sample, this clone turned up a few times. Its ends do not fully match the called genes, so a read error is possible. The chain has TRBV5-4 and TRBJ2-2; possibly TRBD1 for D (5 bases). Germline V gene lookup returns CDR1 SGHNT and CDR2 YYREEE (reference sequence). CDR3 length: 16 residues. CDR3 region: CASSQDHSQGAGELFF. CDR3 nucleotides: TGCGCCAGCAGCCAAGATCACTCTCAGGGCGCCGGGGAGCTGTTTTTT.

This chain uses TRBV29-1 with TRBJ2-7; D uncertain. The CDR3 extends over 13 amino acids. The germline V gene encodes CDR1 SQVTM and CDR2 ANQGSEA. The V end was cut by 4 bases, the J end by 3 bases, with 13 bases between. CDR3 nucleotide sequence: TGCAGCGTTGTTCGGCCGGATGACTACGAGCAGTACTTC. Its protein is CSVVRPDDYEQYF.

The chain recombines TRBV5-6 with TRBJ2-5; D is possibly TRBD1 (5 bases). Per germline, CDR1 SGHDT and CDR2 YYEEEE. The CDR3 is 16 residues long. Trimming left V 4 bases short and J 1 base short, with 17 bases between. The CDR3 spells CASSEKGRRSQETQYF. CDR3 coding DNA: TGTGCCAGCAGCGAGAAGGGGCGCCGGTCCCAAGAGACCCAGTACTTC.

This clone was found a few times. The chain uses TRBV5-1 and TRBJ2-1, with 8 nucleotides matching TRBD2. The CDR3 spans 15 residues. CDR1 is SGHRS and CDR2 is YFSETQ in the germline V gene. Unmatched junction bases numbered 7, after V lost 4 bases and J lost 4 bases. As DNA, the CDR3 is TGCGCCAGCAGCGGGAGCGGGGGTGATTACAATGAGCAGTTCTTC. It encodes CASSGSGGDYNEQFF. Using reference TRBV5-1 and TRBJ2-1 for the parts outside the CDR3, the full variable domain is KAGVTQTPRYLIKTRGQQVTLSCSPISGHRSVSWYQQTPGQGLQFLFEYFSETQRNKGNFPGRFSGRQFSNSRSEMNVSTLELGDSALYLCASSGSGGDYNEQFFGPGTRLTVL.

This clone was observed a few times. The rearrangement links TRBV7-2 to TRBJ1-2, with 8 bases lining up with TRBD1. Germline V gene lookup returns CDR1 SGHTA and CDR2 FQGNSA. Unmatched junction bases numbered 5, after V lost 3 bases and J lost 5 bases. The CDR3 consists of 14 residues. DNA for the CDR3: TGTGCCAGCAGCTTCCAGGGGGCGACGTATGGCTACACCTTC. It encodes CASSFQGATYGYTF.

This clone was seen a handful of times. The rearrangement uses TRBV2 and TRBJ1-4; 9 bases map to TRBD1. This CDR3 region has 15 residues. V was pared by 3 bases and J by 11 bases, with 10 bases of the junction left unmatched. Germline-derived CDR1 and CDR2 are SNHLY and FYNNEI. The CDR3 nucleotides read TGTGCCAGCAGTGACTCCGCCGGGACAGGGTGGAAACTGTTTTTT. This sequence encodes CASSDSAGTGWKLFF.

This clone was observed a handful of times. V gene TRBV11-2 combines with J gene TRBJ2-1; maybe TRBD2 (5 bases). Trimming removed 5 bases at V and 8 bases at J, with 10 bases between. The CDR3 extends over 12 amino acids. Per the germline V gene, CDR1 is SGHAT and CDR2 is FQNNGV. The CDR3 bases are TGTGCCAGCAGCCGAGGGTTGGATGAGCAGTTCTTC. Translation: CASSRGLDEQFF.

This clone showed up just a few times. The J gene is TRBJ1-2, the V gene TRBV4-3; tentative D call: TRBD1 (6 bases). The CDR3 has 15 amino acids. Germline assignment: CDR1 LGHNA and CDR2 YSLEER. Trimming took 1 base from V and 8 from J, leaving 17 bases between them. CDR3 nucleotides: TGCGCCAGCAGCCAAGTAGTTCAGGGGACGGGCGGCTACACCTTC. It encodes CASSQVVQGTGGYTF.

This clone was observed at least ten times. The J gene is TRBJ2-6, the V gene TRBV4-3, with D possibly matching TRBD1 (6 bases). V lost 1 base and J lost 2, with 6 bases in between. CDR3 size: 15 residues. The germline CDR1 and CDR2 sequences are LGHNA and YSLEER. CDR3 nucleotides: TGCGCCAGCAGCCAAGGACAGGCTGGGGCCAACGTCCTGACTTTC. This gives the protein CASSQGQAGANVLTF.

The table lists this clone with a few counts. V gene TRBV29-1 combines with J gene TRBJ2-7, with D unresolved. V shed 5 bases and J shed 2 bases, with 10 bases lying between them. CDR3 size: 12 residues. CDR1 and CDR2 (germline): SQVTM, ANQGSEA. CDR3 DNA: TGCAGCGTTAACAGATCCCCCTACGAGCAGTACTTC. Its translation is CSVNRSPYEQYF.

This clone was seen a few times. The chain joins TRBV5-4 to TRBJ2-5, with 7 bases aligning to TRBD2. Trimming took 2 bases from V and 5 from J; bases not matched to a gene: 9. The CDR3 contains 15 residues. Germline V gives CDR1 SGHNT, CDR2 YYREEE (reference sequence). DNA of the CDR3: TGTGCCAGCAGCTTAAAAGCGGGGACCGGGGAGACCCAGTACTTC. Protein: CASSLKAGTGETQYF.

The CDR3 region is CASSTDSNYGYTF. The CDR3 DNA is TGTGCCAGCAGTACAGATTCTAACTATGGCTACACCTTC. This chain connects TRBV2 to TRBJ1-2; no definite D call. The CDR3 extends over 13 amino acids. The V gene's germline CDR1 is SNHLY and CDR2 FYNNEI. Trimming removed 5 bases from V and 0 bases from J, with 7 bases in between. Full variable domain (rest looked up from reference TRBV2 and TRBJ1-2): EPEVTQTPSHQVTQMGQEVILRCVPISNHLYFYWYRQILGQKVEFLVSFYNNEISEKSEIFDDQFSVERPDGSNFTLKIRSTKLEDSAMYFCASSTDSNYGYTFGSGTRLTVV.

This clone was observed a handful of times. The V gene is TRBV7-2, the J gene TRBJ2-6, with D hard to call. Per germline, CDR1 SGHTA and CDR2 FQGNSA. With 10 bases removed from V and 3 bases from J, the gap between germline ends came to 10 bases. This CDR3 has 13 amino acids. CDR3 nucleotides: TGTGCCACCCCGGTATTTGGGGCCAACGTCCTGACTTTC. This gives the protein CATPVFGANVLTF.

The gene calls are TRBV10-3 and TRBJ2-7, with 8 bases fitting TRBD1. Per the germline V gene, CDR1 is ENHRY and CDR2 is SYGVKD. Losses at the gene ends were 6 bases for V and 1 base for J; bases not matched to a gene: 8. The CDR3 totals 15 residues. The chain's CDR3 is CAIREGTGPSYEQYF. CDR3 nucleotides: TGTGCCATCAGGGAGGGGACAGGCCCGTCCTACGAGCAGTACTTC.

Worth noting for this clone: Being one base from a much bigger clone, this may be a read error. The rearrangement links TRBV7-2 to TRBJ2-5; D gene uncertain. V shed 3 bases and J shed 2 bases, with 4 bases lying between them. CDR1 is SGHTA and CDR2 is FQGNSA in the germline V gene. The CDR3 covers 12 residues. The CDR3 loop is CASSFSQETQYF. The CDR3 nucleotides are TGTGCCAGCAGCTTTTCACAAGAGACCCAGTACTTC.

This clone has a handful of counts. V and J are TRBV20-1 and TRBJ2-5; D is undetermined. Germline V CDR1 and CDR2: DFQATT, SNEGSKA (reference sequence). CDR3 length equals 11 residues. Trimming removed 6 bases at V and 2 bases at J, with 7 bases between. The CDR3 region has the DNA TGCAGTGCCCTCCAACAAGAGACCCAGTACTTC. Protein product: CSALQQETQYF.

In nucleotides, the CDR3 is TGTGCCAGCAGCCGCGGACAGGCCTCAGGCTATGGCTACACCTTC. This sequence encodes CASSRGQASGYGYTF. The chain has TRBV7-9 and TRBJ1-2; 7 bases fit TRBD1. Germline assignment: CDR1 SEHNR and CDR2 FQNEAQ (reference sequence). CDR3 length: 15 residues. V shed 5 bases and J 4 bases; nucleotides not matched to a gene: 10.

This clone was seen a few times. The V and J genes are TRBV18 and TRBJ2-5, with TRBD2 matching 8 bases. Trimming cost V 6 bases and J 2 bases; bases outside gene matches: 5. The CDR3 runs to 14 residues. Germline assignment: CDR1 KGHSH and CDR2 LQKENI. The CDR3 sequence: CASSRGASQETQYF. In DNA, the CDR3 is TGTGCCAGCTCGCGGGGGGCCTCTCAAGAGACCCAGTACTTC.

The V gene is TRBV11-2, the J gene TRBJ1-6, with 7 bases lining up with TRBD1. The trim removed 4 bases at V and 9 bases at J, leaving 9 bases unmatched. The CDR3 contains 15 residues. CDR1 is SGHAT, CDR2 FQNNGV, per germline. CDR3 in amino acids: CASSSRGTEISPLHF. The CDR3 nucleotides read TGTGCCAGCAGCTCCCGTGGGACAGAAATTTCACCCCTCCACTTT.

The table lists this clone with many counts. The rearrangement uses TRBV7-2 and TRBJ2-7; 10 bases map to TRBD1. The germline V gene encodes CDR1 SGHTA and CDR2 FQGNSA. V was pared by 3 bases and J by 6 bases, with 5 bases of the junction left unmatched. The CDR3 runs 14 residues. The DNA for the CDR3 is TGTGCCAGCAGCTTTCGGACAGGGGGTATCGAGCAGTACTTC. As protein: CASSFRTGGIEQYF.

This clone was seen repeatedly, ten times or more. The rearrangement links TRBV23-1 to TRBJ1-5, with D uncertain. TRBV23-1 is an ORF; its function is uncertain. This CDR3 comprises 13 residues. Trimming removed 2 bases at V and 6 bases at J, with 8 bases between. The CDR3 loop reads CASSQGVRQPQHF. DNA for the CDR3: TGCGCCAGCAGTCAAGGAGTGCGTCAGCCCCAGCATTTT.

This clone appeared a few times. The rearrangement links TRBV5-1 to TRBJ1-5; no reliable D call. CDR1 and CDR2 (germline): SGHRS, YFSETQ. The CDR3 has 15 residues. Trimming stripped 1 base from V and 6 bases from J, with 14 bases between. CDR3 region: CASSLSGDGIQPQHF. Written as DNA, the CDR3 is TGCGCCAGCAGCTTGTCGGGTGATGGGATTCAGCCCCAGCATTTT.

There are a few counts of this clone. The rearrangement uses TRBV29-1 and TRBJ2-5; 7 nucleotides line up with TRBD1. The length of the CDR3 is 14 residues. Germline-derived CDR1 and CDR2 are SQVTM and ANQGSEA. With V trimmed by 6 bases and J by 1 base, 8 bases remained unmatched. CDR3 in amino acids: CSVEQGQSQETQYF. The CDR3 nucleotides are TGCAGCGTGGAACAGGGACAGAGCCAAGAGACCCAGTACTTC.

This clone was picked up a small number of times. The chain uses TRBV19 and TRBJ2-5, with D hard to call. Deletions cut 1 base from V and 0 bases from J, with 12 bases between. Germline V gives CDR1 LNHDA, CDR2 SQIVND (reference sequence). The CDR3 loop spans 16 amino acids. The CDR3 DNA reads TGTGCCAGTAGTATAGGAGGATTGGGGTACCAAGAGACCCAGTACTTC. Its protein is CASSIGGLGYQETQYF.

This clone was found a few times. The chain recombines TRBV20-1 with TRBJ1-1; D might be TRBD1 (6 bases). Between the trimmed V and J ends, which lost 4 bases and 3 bases, there was a span of 6 bases. The germline V gene has CDR1 DFQATT and CDR2 SNEGSKA (reference sequence). The CDR3 is made up of 11 amino acids. Here the CDR3 DNA reads TGCAGTGCTAACAGGGACACTGAAGCTTTCTTT. Its translation is CSANRDTEAFF.

This clone has ten or more counts. The chain employs TRBV21-1 and TRBJ1-2. TRBV21-1 is termed a pseudogene. The CDR3 length is 14 residues. The DNA for the CDR3 is TGTGCCAGCAGCAAAAGTAGGACGCGGAATGGCTACACCTTC. This sequence encodes CASSKSRTRNGYTF.

The chain carries TRBV29-1 and TRBJ2-5, with 8 bases fitting TRBD1. CDR3 length: 14 amino acids. Trimming took 6 bases from V and 0 from J; bases not matched to a gene: 6. From germline, CDR1 is SQVTM and CDR2 ANQGSEA. The CDR3 DNA is TGCAGCGTCTCAGGGGGCACCGACCAAGAGACCCAGTACTTC. Translated, it gives CSVSGGTDQETQYF.

V usage is TRBV5-1 and J usage is TRBJ1-6, with D uncertain. Trimming took off 2 bases at V and 0 bases at J, with 9 bases between the two ends. The CDR3 is 16 residues long. CDR1 is SGHRS and CDR2 is YFSETQ in the germline V gene. Written as DNA, the CDR3 is TGCGCCAGCAGCTTCGACCTGAGCTCCTATAATTCACCCCTCCACTTT. Its translation is CASSFDLSSYNSPLHF. Full variable domain (missing parts from reference TRBV5-1 and TRBJ1-6): KAGVTQTPRYLIKTRGQQVTLSCSPISGHRSVSWYQQTPGQGLQFLFEYFSETQRNKGNFPGRFSGRQFSNSRSEMNVSTLELGDSALYLCASSFDLSSYNSPLHFGNGTRLTVT.

This clone occurred many times. The chain employs TRBV2 and TRBJ1-5, with D perhaps TRBD1 (6 bases). CDR1 SNHLY and CDR2 FYNNEI come from the germline V gene. The V gene lost 5 bases and the J gene lost 2 bases, with 13 bases spanning the gap. The CDR3 covers 15 residues. Written as DNA, the CDR3 is TGTGCCAGCAGTATTGGGCCAGGGGGCAATCAGCCCCAGCATTTT. It specifies CASSIGPGGNQPQHF.

The rearrangement uses TRBV7-9 and TRBJ1-3; TRBD1 matches at 7 bases. This CDR3 is built from 14 residues. V shed 6 bases and J 0 bases; nucleotides not matched to a gene: 2. The germline gives CDR1 SEHNR, CDR2 FQNEAQ (reference sequence). The CDR3 is CASRRQGSGNTIYF. DNA for the CDR3: TGTGCCAGCAGGCGACAGGGCTCTGGAAACACCATATATTTT.